This T cell receptor beta chain was found in a study of blood T cell repertoires in COVID-19. The authors' processing: From reference gene primer amplification, estimates of nucleated cell counts were derived. Sequenced by immunoSEQ multiplex PCR; TCRdb stores in-frame clones only, minus some. The V and J calls and clone size are taken from that table; D and trimming were inferred from the DNA. The sample includes around 140,000 clones, roughly nine tenths of them seen just once. The CDR3 length is 15 residues. Germline V gene sequence: CDR1 SGHTA, CDR2 FQGNSA. V gave up 3 bases and J gave up 4 bases; unmatched junction bases: 4. The Seattle patients, enrolled during active infection, were followed longitudinally.

The sequence was obtained from a man younger than 35 with COVID-19, enrolled during active disease. Sequencing input: peripheral blood. The J gene is TRBJ1-2, the V gene TRBV7-2, with 11 positions matching TRBD1. The CDR3 protein is CASSFRTGGIYGYTF. CDR3 DNA sequence: TGTGCCAGCAGCTTCCGGACAGGGGGCATCTATGGCTACACCTTC. The full variable domain, rest sourced from reference TRBV7-2 and TRBJ1-2, is GAGVSQSPSNKVTEKGKDVELRCDPISGHTALYWYRQSLGQGLEFLIYFQGNSAPDKSGLPSDRFSAERTGGSVSTLTIQRTQQEDSAVYLCASSFRTGGIYGYTFGSGTRLTVV.